This T cell receptor beta chain was identified in a study of T-cell reconstitution after alpha-beta-depleted transplantation in children. V shed 6 bases and J 11 bases; nucleotides not matched to a gene: 4. In germline, CDR1 is ENHRY, CDR2 SYGVKD. This CDR3 spans 12 amino acids. Unique molecular identifiers were incorporated into the prepared TCRbeta library. TCRdb recomputed calls from the PCR reads with MiXCR, one row per CDR3 protein. Of around 530,000 distinct CDR3 sequences in the sample, around a third were seen once. The TCR sequence derives from a human donor who donated a stem cell graft to a child with aplastic anemia. The sequences come from PBMCs from the stem cell graft donor, collected from the stem cell graft. The chain combines TRBV10-3 with TRBJ2-2, with 9 bases identical to TRBD2. The CDR3 bases are TGTGCCATCAGCCCCCTAGCGGGAGAGCTGTTTTTT. Translating it yields CAISPLAGELFF.